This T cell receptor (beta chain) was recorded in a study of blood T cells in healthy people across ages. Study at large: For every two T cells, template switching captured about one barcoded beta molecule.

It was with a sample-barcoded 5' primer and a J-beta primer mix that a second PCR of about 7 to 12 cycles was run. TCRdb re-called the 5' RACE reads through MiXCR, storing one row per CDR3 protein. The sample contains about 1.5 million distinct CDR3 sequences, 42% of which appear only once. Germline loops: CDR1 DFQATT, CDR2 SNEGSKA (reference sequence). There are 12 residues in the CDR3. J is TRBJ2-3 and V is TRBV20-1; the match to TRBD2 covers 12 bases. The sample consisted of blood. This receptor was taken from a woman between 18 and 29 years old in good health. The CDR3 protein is CRLAGGIDTQYF. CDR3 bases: TGCAGGCTAGCGGGGGGGATAGATACGCAGTATTTT.